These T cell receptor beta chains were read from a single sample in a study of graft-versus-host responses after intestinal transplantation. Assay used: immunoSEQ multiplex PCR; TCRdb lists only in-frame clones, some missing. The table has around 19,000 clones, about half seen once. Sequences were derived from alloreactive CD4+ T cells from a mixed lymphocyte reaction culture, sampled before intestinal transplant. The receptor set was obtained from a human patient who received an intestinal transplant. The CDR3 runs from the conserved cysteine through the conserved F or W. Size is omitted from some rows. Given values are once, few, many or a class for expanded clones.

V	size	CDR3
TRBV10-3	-	CAIWVGGAGANVLTF
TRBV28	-	CASSLGGAGNTEAFF
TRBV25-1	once	CASSRTPTDTQYF
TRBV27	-	CASSLSPGSGYTF
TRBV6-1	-	CASTEGRGNAYGYTF
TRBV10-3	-	CAIGRLAGGTGELFF
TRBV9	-	CASSVVAQGQPQHF
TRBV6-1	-	CASRRTDSTNTGYTF
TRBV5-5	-	CASSLVLAGVQETQYF
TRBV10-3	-	CAIAPGLHQPQHF
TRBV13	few	CASSERTGAYGYTF
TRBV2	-	CASSEAPNRVETQYF
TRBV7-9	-	CASSRQGETQYF
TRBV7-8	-	CASSTGTFFGEQFF
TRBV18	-	CASSPLGLGANVLTF
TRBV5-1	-	CASSSGLAADTQYF
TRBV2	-	CASSRGPSDTQYF
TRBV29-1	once	CSVVAGGIEQYF
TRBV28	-	CASSSAGSGANVLTF
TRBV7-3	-	CASSLAGGPGFF
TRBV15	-	CATSKGGASYEQYF
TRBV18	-	CASSPGGAVFDEQYF
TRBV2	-	CASARGWMNYEQYF
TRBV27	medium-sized	CASSFVGGQPQHF
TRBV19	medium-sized	CASSIDSTGRGNSPLHF
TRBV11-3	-	CASSFNSGNTIYF
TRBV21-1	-	CASSRGGAHSPLHF
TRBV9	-	CASSPRPGTGDRNEQFF
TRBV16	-	CASSQSWGTNTDTQYF
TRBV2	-	CASSPQTRTGELFF
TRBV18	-	CASSRQGYYGYTF
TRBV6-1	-	CASSRPPGRGYEQYF
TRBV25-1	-	CASSDRLATTEAFF
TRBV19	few	CASSMMRDSPLHF